Sequencing of this T cell receptor (beta chain) was carried out in a study of T cells in Graves' hyperthyroidism and ophthalmopathy (dated by TCRdb to between 2018 and 2021). A note on the overall study: Peripheral blood was collected at initial diagnosis, before any treatment. A discovery cohort of about a hundred patients, 43 with Graves' ophthalmopathy and fewer than 65 with stable Graves' hyperthyroidism, was used to find distinguishing TCR V-J signatures. An independent validation cohort of 18 to 20 hyperthyroidism patients and roughly 16 patients who later progressed to ophthalmopathy tested prospective prediction of ophthalmopathy. For training and testing, the 80 to 100 patients in the discovery cohort were randomly divided in a 7:3 ratio. The study also compared thyroid tissue and blood T-cell repertoires from over 5 Graves' hyperthyroidism patients. Once sampling was done, hyperthyroidism patients were given methimazole at a starting dose of 30 mg daily, whereas ophthalmopathy patients were given high-dose intravenous methylprednisolone. TCR Vbeta CDR3 sequencing of around 130 peripheral blood samples (about 45 ophthalmopathy, 75 to 85 hyperthyroidism and around 17 progressor patients) is reported in the paper. General study outcomes and caveats: Most expanded thyroid clonotypes (frequency above 0.001) were also detected in blood, a finding suggesting that blood repertoires may reflect thyroid immune responses. A 13 V-J signature model separated ophthalmopathy from stable hyperthyroidism, with roughly 88% sensitivity and roughly 81% specificity in cross-validation and 80%/75% in testing. In validation, the model predicted progression to ophthalmopathy with 65% to 71% sensitivity and less than 80% specificity, a median of roughly seven months before onset. Sample size was not statistically predetermined, and investigators were not blinded to group allocation.

V is pared back by 5 bases and J by 1 base, with 21 bases lying between the germline termini. The CDR3 covers 17 residues, taking in both the cysteine and the phenylalanine. Only the CDR3 DNA is retained, 51 bases long and in frame from the first base. This clonotype was recorded at least ten times. Its antigen remains unidentified. Base qualities are not provided; no much larger clone lies one nucleotide away. TCR beta CDR3 regions were amplified from RNA transcripts. The first round of RT-PCR for the TCR CDR3 was performed with the HTBI primer set and the Qiagen OneStep RT-PCR kit. Libraries were constructed in a second round of multiplex PCR, after which size selection and purification were carried out. Libraries were sequenced paired-end with 100 bp reads on an Illumina HiSeq2000. Per the source publication's procedure: SOAPnuke was used to process the raw data, throwing out any read that contained adapters or uncalled bases, had a mean Phred below 15, or lacked an exact constant-primer or identifier match. High-quality paired reads were merged with COPE v1.2.5, and unique nucleotide sequences were defined as clonotypes. MiTCR v1.1 was used to align clonotypes to the IMGT TRBV, TRBD and TRBJ reference segments. The analysis included only V-J combinations with a frequency above 0.0001, which together covered around 99% of the repertoires. A TCS score was defined as the ratio of F50 (clonal expansion) to E x V (chaos), with BLOSUM62-based TCRdist applied between CDR3 peptides within each V-J. Welch's t-statistics and random forest reduced 514 V-J features to around 14, which were used in a naive Bayes classifier (R e1071). TCRdb reprocessing: public reads trimmed at Q25 with fastp, clones called with MiXCR, in-frame beta chains kept. Entries are consolidated by CDR3 protein sequence, retaining the most common genes and DNA. These V and J calls rely on TCRdb rather than the paper's analysis. This sample lists 650,000 to 700,000 distinct CDR3 sequences; 15% to 20% were detected once. Roughly 16% of the sample belongs to the ten largest clones.

A patient counted as having stable Graves' hyperthyroidism if no progression to ophthalmopathy occurred over 18 months of follow-up. Hyperthyroidism patients were newly diagnosed, had a disease duration of under 2 months, and were aged 18 to 65 years. Exclusion was applied to patients with uncontrolled infections, other autoimmune diseases, pregnancy or lactation. Diagnoses relied on clinical symptoms, serum thyroxine and TRAb, thyroid ultrasound and orbital computed tomography. Ficoll-Paque density gradient centrifugation was used to isolate PBMCs from around 10 ml of fresh peripheral blood. Total RNA was extracted with Trizol reagent, and quality was checked on an Agilent 2100 Bioanalyzer.

This chain joins TRBV12-3 or TRBV12-4 to TRBJ2-7, with the identity of the D gene unclear. The sequenced sample consisted of blood. The TCR sequence derives from a man aged 50-60 years with Graves' hyperthyroidism. The base sequence is TGTGCCAGCAGTGCTGACGGGTTCTTTATTGGATCCTACGAGCAGTACTTC. Protein translation: CASSADGFFIGSYEQYF.